Below, 4 T cell receptor beta chains from the same sample are listed, as sequenced in a study of T cells in Graves' hyperthyroidism and ophthalmopathy (dated by TCRdb to about 2019). The library relied on multiplex PCR. The reads were generated on an Illumina HiSeq 2000. The TCR beta CDR3 regions were amplified from RNA transcripts. The first round of RT-PCR for the TCR CDR3 was performed with the HTBI primer set and the Qiagen OneStep RT-PCR kit. TCRdb cleaned the public reads at Q25 with fastp, built clones with MiXCR and kept in-frame beta chains. Every CDR3 protein is listed once, alongside the most common genes and DNA of its rows. This sample comprises about 640,000 distinct CDR3 sequences, roughly 20% of them detected only once. The ten largest make up roughly 30% of the sample. Source material: blood. The source is a man aged 25-40 years with Graves' ophthalmopathy.

This clonotype was counted ten times or more. The J gene is TRBJ1-4, the V gene TRBV18; D is undetermined. Germline CDR1 KGHSH, CDR2 LQKENI. The CDR3 has 15 residues. Trimming left V 0 bases short and J 10 bases short, with 15 bases between. The CDR3 DNA follows: TGTGCCAGCTCACCACCGGAACCAAAAACGAGAAAACTGTTTTTT. Residues: CASSPPEPKTRKLFF.

The chain uses TRBV20-1 and TRBJ2-1; D uncertain. The CDR3 totals 11 residues. Trimming removed 2 bases from V and 8 bases from J, with 7 bases in between. Germline V gene sequence: CDR1 DFQATT, CDR2 SNEGSKA (reference sequence). CDR3 coding DNA: TGCAGTGCTAGATGGGCCTATGAGCAGTTCTTC. This codes for CSARWAYEQFF.

This clonotype was seen repeatedly, ten times or more. This chain links TRBV20-1 with TRBJ2-7, with D tentatively TRBD2 (5 bases). From germline, CDR1 is DFQATT and CDR2 SNEGSKA (reference sequence). The CDR3 runs 18 residues. Trimming left V 4 bases short and J 8 bases short, with 33 bases between. CDR3 nucleotides: TGCAGTGCTACCTCGGGGAGCGTTCCGTACCGCGGCCTCGTCAAGCAGTACTTC. It is translated as CSATSGSVPYRGLVKQYF.

This clonotype was counted a few times. The V and J genes are TRBV7-8 and TRBJ2-3, with 7 nucleotides matching TRBD1. The CDR3 length is 18 residues. Looked up from germline, CDR1 is SGHVS and CDR2 is FQNEAQ. With V trimmed by 4 bases and J by 2 bases, 15 bases remained unmatched. Written as DNA, the CDR3 is TGTGCCAGCAGCTCGAACCCGCAGGGGGTAGGCCCCACAGATACGCAGTATTTT. It codes for CASSSNPQGVGPTDTQYF.